The 11 T cell receptor beta chains presented below share a single source sample, sequenced in a study of shared clonotypes between healthy human individuals. Data came from immunoSEQ multiplex PCR; TCRdb stores just in-frame clones and leaves some out. The sample contains roughly 2.2 million clones, roughly 90% of which appear only once. Source material: naive CD4+ T cells from PBMCs. Subset here: CD45RA+ positively selected. These receptors all come from a man aged 18 to 29 in good health. Some clones in this sample may be carry-over from other donors' samples.

The chain uses TRBV9 and TRBJ2-7; a possible D gene is TRBD2 (6 bases). Germline lookup yields CDR1 SGDLS and CDR2 YYNGEE. V was pared by 0 bases and J by 6 bases, with 13 bases between. The CDR3 is 14 amino acids. The CDR3 coding sequence is TGTGCCAGCAGCGTAGGGGGACTTTCAAGCGAGCAGTACTTC. It codes for CASSVGGLSSEQYF.

The chain has TRBV10-2 and TRBJ2-5; the match to TRBD2 covers 9 bases. Judging by the DNA end, TRBJ2-7 fits better; the J call may be wrong. Germline CDR1 reads WSHSY; CDR2 reads SAAADI. The CDR3 extends over 15 amino acids. CDR3 in DNA: TGCGCCAGCATTCAAAGGCTAGCGGGAACCCCCGAGCAGTACTTC. Its translation is CASIQRLAGTPEQYF.

The V call is TRBV28, the J call TRBJ2-7, with D tentatively TRBD2 (5 bases). The CDR3 loop spans 15 amino acids. CDR1 and CDR2 from the germline V gene are MDHEN and SYDVKM. Trimming took off 2 bases at V and 7 bases at J, with 18 bases between the two ends. CDR3 DNA sequence: TGTGCCAGCAGTTTACATGTACTAGGCCCCTCTGAGCAGTACTTC. Its translation: CASSLHVLGPSEQYF.

The rearrangement uses TRBV19 and TRBJ1-1; no definite D call. The CDR3 runs 12 residues. V lost 3 bases, J lost 6 bases, and 8 bases lay in between. From germline, CDR1 is LNHDA and CDR2 SQIVND (reference sequence). The CDR3 here is CASSMYPAEAFF. Written as DNA, the CDR3 is TGTGCCAGTAGTATGTATCCGGCTGAAGCTTTCTTT.

The rearrangement joins TRBV28 to TRBJ1-1; weak D call: TRBD1 (5 bases). The CDR3 has 14 amino acids. Per germline, CDR1 MDHEN and CDR2 SYDVKM. With 8 bases removed from V and 4 bases from J, the gap between germline ends came to 17 bases. CDR3 sequence: CASVPGGGGTEAFF. The CDR3 DNA is TGTGCCAGCGTCCCTGGCGGGGGGGGCACTGAAGCTTTCTTT.

The chain couples TRBV10-3 to TRBJ1-1; the match to TRBD1 covers 7 bases. In germline, CDR1 is ENHRY, CDR2 SYGVKD. Trimming took 5 bases from V and 3 from J; bases not matched to a gene: 6. The CDR3 consists of 14 residues. CDR3 region: CAISNSGTDTEAFF. As DNA, the CDR3 is TGTGCCATCAGTAATTCAGGGACAGACACTGAAGCTTTCTTT.

The genes are TRBV6-4 and TRBJ1-1; D is uncertain. Germline values: CDR1 MRHNA, CDR2 SNTAGT. V lost 3 bases and J lost 0, with 5 bases in between. This CDR3 comprises 13 residues. The CDR3 DNA sequence: TGTGCCAGCAGTGAGTGGGTGAACACTGAAGCTTTCTTT. Protein sequence: CASSEWVNTEAFF.

The count of this clone is one. This chain uses TRBV25-1 with TRBJ2-7; 7 bases match TRBD1. The CDR3 consists of 15 residues. The germline V gene has CDR1 MGHDK and CDR2 SYGVNS. Germline trimming cut 3 bases from V and 3 bases from J; bases unmatched to any gene: 8. The CDR3 nucleotides read TGTGCCAGCAGTGAGGGGACAGTGATCCACTACGAGCAGTACTTC. Translation gives CASSEGTVIHYEQYF.

The chain has TRBV7-9 and TRBJ2-1; 8 positions match TRBD2. J lost 5 bases, V lost 2 bases, and 11 bases had no gene match. The CDR3 runs 17 residues. Germline V gene sequence: CDR1 SEHNR, CDR2 FQNEAQ (reference sequence). CDR3 DNA: TGTGCCAGCAGCTTATGGGGGACTAGGTCAATAAACAATGAGCAGTTCTTC. This sequence encodes CASSLWGTRSINNEQFF. The full variable domain, completed using reference TRBV7-9 and TRBJ2-1, is DTGVSQNPRHKITKRGQNVTFRCDPISEHNRLYWYRQTLGQGPEFLTYFQNEAQLEKSRLLSDRFSAERPKGSFSTLEIQRTEQGDSAMYLCASSLWGTRSINNEQFFGPGTRLTVL.

The chain uses TRBV29-1 and TRBJ2-7, with a possible D match to TRBD2 (6 bases). CDR3 length: 11 residues. V was cut by 2 bases and J by 4 bases, with 6 bases left in between. Germline-derived CDR1 and CDR2 are SQVTM and ANQGSEA. The CDR3 is CSVEREYEQYF. In DNA, the CDR3 is TGCAGCGTTGAACGGGAGTACGAGCAGTACTTC.

The rearrangement links TRBV6-6 to TRBJ2-2; tentative D call: TRBD2 (5 bases). V was pared by 5 bases and J by 6 bases, with 7 bases between. Germline V gene lookup returns CDR1 MNHNY and CDR2 SVGAGI (reference sequence). The CDR3 totals 12 residues. CDR3 region: CASSHGAGELFF. Here the CDR3 DNA reads TGTGCCAGCAGTCACGGGGCCGGGGAGCTGTTTTTT.